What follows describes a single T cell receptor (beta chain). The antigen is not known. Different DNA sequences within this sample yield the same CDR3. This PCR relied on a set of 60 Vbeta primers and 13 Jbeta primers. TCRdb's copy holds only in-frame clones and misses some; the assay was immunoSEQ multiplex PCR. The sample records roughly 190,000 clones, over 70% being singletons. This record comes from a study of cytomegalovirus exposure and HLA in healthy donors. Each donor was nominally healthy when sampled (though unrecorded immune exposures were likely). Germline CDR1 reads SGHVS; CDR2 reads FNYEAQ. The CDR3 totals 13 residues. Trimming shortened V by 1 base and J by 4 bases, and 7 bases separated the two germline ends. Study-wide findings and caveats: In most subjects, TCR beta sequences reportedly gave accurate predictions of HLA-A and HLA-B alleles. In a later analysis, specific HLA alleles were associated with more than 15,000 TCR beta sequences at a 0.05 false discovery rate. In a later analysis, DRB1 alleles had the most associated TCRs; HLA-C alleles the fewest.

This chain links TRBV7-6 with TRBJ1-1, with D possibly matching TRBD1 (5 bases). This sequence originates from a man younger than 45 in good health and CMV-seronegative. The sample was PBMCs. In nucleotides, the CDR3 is TGTGCCAGCAGCTTAGGGGGGGGCACTGAAGCTTTCTTT. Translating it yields CASSLGGGTEAFF.